What follows are 28 T cell receptor beta chains derived from one specimen sequenced in a study of chemoradiotherapy in HPV16-positive cancers. TCRdb's table, derived via immunoSEQ multiplex PCR, lists solely in-frame clones and lacks some. The table includes tens of thousands of clones, about nine tenths detected once. The sample consisted of blood, taken from a patient who underwent chemoradiotherapy. These receptors were collected from a human donor with HPV-associated anogenital cancer.

V gene TRBV6-5 combines with J gene TRBJ1-4, with TRBD1 as a possible D gene (5 bases). The germline V and J ends were trimmed by 5 bases and 8 bases, with 9 bases remaining between them. There are 12 residues in the CDR3. Germline V CDR1 and CDR2: MNHEY, SVGAGI. The CDR3 DNA is TGTGCCAGCAGTAAAAGGGGCGAAAAACTGTTTTTT. Translation gives CASSKRGEKLFF.

V gene TRBV27 combines with J gene TRBJ1-3; no clear D. V was pared by 1 base and J by 3 bases, with 4 bases between. Germline V gene data show CDR1 as MNHEY and CDR2 as SMNVEV (reference sequence). This CDR3 spans 13 amino acids. CDR3 nucleotide sequence: TGTGCCAGCAGTTTATTCAATGGAAACACCATATATTTT. Encoded protein: CASSLFNGNTIYF.

The chain employs TRBV11-2 and TRBJ2-1, with D possibly TRBD1 on 5 matching bases. This CDR3 has 14 residues. V was trimmed by 0 bases and J by 7 bases, leaving 10 bases between them. Germline V CDR1 and CDR2: SGHAT, FQNNGV. The CDR3 spells CASSLEPGWNEQFF. In DNA, the CDR3 is TGTGCCAGCAGCTTAGAGCCAGGGTGGAATGAGCAGTTCTTC.

V gene TRBV7-2 combines with J gene TRBJ2-2; D uncertain. CDR3 length: 19 residues. Germline V gives CDR1 SGHTA, CDR2 FQGNSA. Trimming left V 3 bases short and J 1 base short, with 21 bases between. The CDR3 nucleotides read TGTGCCAGCAGCTTCTCCCCCGGACGGATGAACAGGAACACCGGGGAGCTGTTTTTT. Translating gives CASSFSPGRMNRNTGELFF.

This clone was detected only a few times. The chain uses TRBV4-1 and TRBJ1-1, with D tentatively TRBD1 (5 bases). The CDR3 extends over 12 amino acids. CDR1 MGHRA and CDR2 YSYEKL come from the germline V gene. Trimming removed 1 base from V and 7 bases from J, with 7 bases in between. The CDR3 sequence: CASSQGTSEAFF. The CDR3 bases are TGCGCCAGCAGCCAAGGGACAAGTGAAGCTTTCTTT.

The V and J genes are TRBV4-1 and TRBJ2-7; 7 nucleotides line up with TRBD1. Germline lookup yields CDR1 MGHRA and CDR2 YSYEKL. This CDR3 has 14 amino acids. Losses at the gene ends were 5 bases for V and 13 bases for J; bases not matched to a gene: 17. CDR3 sequence (DNA): TGCGCCAGCAGCGTTCAGCCCAGACAGGGTCCCCAATACTTC. Amino acids: CASSVQPRQGPQYF.

This chain links TRBV7-8 with TRBJ1-1; a weak D match, TRBD1 (5 bases). This CDR3 contains 11 residues. Trimming took 8 bases from V and 1 from J, leaving 5 bases between them. The germline V gene encodes CDR1 SGHVS and CDR2 FQNEAQ. The CDR3 here is CASGTNTEAFF. CDR3 coding DNA: TGTGCCAGCGGGACGAACACTGAAGCTTTCTTT.

This chain joins TRBV19 and TRBJ2-3; no firm D call. The V and J ends lost 5 bases and 3 bases respectively, with 6 bases between them. Germline V gene data show CDR1 as LNHDA and CDR2 as SQIVND (reference sequence). CDR3 length equals 12 residues. The CDR3 spells CASSGVTDTQYF. The CDR3 nucleotides are TGTGCCAGTAGTGGAGTTACAGATACGCAGTATTTT.

The V gene is TRBV2, the J gene TRBJ2-7, with D hard to call. The CDR3 contains 13 residues. Between the trimmed V and J ends, which lost 8 bases and 4 bases, there was a span of 15 bases. Germline V CDR1 and CDR2: SNHLY, FYNNEI. The CDR3 loop is CASSGLNKYEQYF. The CDR3 DNA sequence: TGTGCCAGCTCAGGATTGAATAAATACGAGCAGTACTTC.

The V gene is TRBV4-1, the J gene TRBJ2-5; TRBD2 matches at 7 bases. This CDR3 comprises 15 residues. V lost 2 bases to trimming and J lost 2 bases; unmatched junction nucleotides: 5. Germline assignment: CDR1 MGHRA and CDR2 YSYEKL. This CDR3 reads CASSQRLGGQETQYF. The CDR3 DNA reads as TGCGCCAGCAGCCAACGCTTGGGAGGGCAAGAGACCCAGTACTTC.

The J gene is TRBJ1-1, the V gene TRBV5-6; 10 bases are shared with TRBD1. The CDR3 consists of 16 residues. The V gene end was trimmed by 1 base and the J gene end by 4 bases; junction bases not matched to a gene: 7. Looked up from germline, CDR1 is SGHDT and CDR2 is YYEEEE. The CDR3 nucleotides read TGTGCCAGCAGCTTGTATTTCGGGACAGGGGTCACTGAAGCTTTCTTT. It codes for CASSLYFGTGVTEAFF. The complete variable domain, with remaining parts taken from reference TRBV5-6 and TRBJ1-1, reads DAGVTQSPTHLIKTRGQQVTLRCSPKSGHDTVSWYQQALGQGPQFIFQYYEEEERQRGNFPDRFSGHQFPNYSSELNVNALLLGDSALYLCASSLYFGTGVTEAFFGQGTRLTVV.

The chain carries TRBV30 and TRBJ1-2, with D possibly TRBD1 on 5 matching bases. The germline V and J ends were trimmed by 0 bases and 3 bases, with 8 bases remaining between them. Germline CDR1 GTSNPN, CDR2 SVGIG (reference sequence). CDR3 length: 13 residues. CDR3 nucleotide sequence: TGTGCCTGGAGTGTACAGGAGCACTATGGCTACACCTTC. This gives the protein CAWSVQEHYGYTF. The whole variable domain, remainder taken from reference TRBV30 and TRBJ1-2, is SQTIHQWPATLVQPVGSPLSLECTVEGTSNPNLYWYRQAAGRGLQLLFYSVGIGQISSEVPQNLSASRPQDRQFILSSKKLLLSDSGFYLCAWSVQEHYGYTFGSGTRLTVV.

The chain joins TRBV5-6 to TRBJ2-3, with D unresolved. The CDR3 sequence is 12 residues long. V was pared by 4 bases and J by 4 bases, with 7 bases between. Germline assignment: CDR1 SGHDT and CDR2 YYEEEE. The CDR3 sequence is CASSPFSDTQYF. The CDR3 bases are TGTGCCAGCAGCCCCTTTTCAGATACGCAGTATTTT.

V and J are TRBV9 and TRBJ1-5, with 11 bases lining up with TRBD1. Germline V lookup: CDR1 SGDLS, CDR2 YYNGEE. With V trimmed by 4 bases and J by 6 bases, 9 bases remained unmatched. The CDR3 consists of 16 residues. This chain's CDR3 is CASSPGTGGLGQPQHF. The CDR3 DNA follows: TGTGCCAGCAGCCCCGGGACAGGGGGTTTGGGTCAGCCCCAGCATTTT.

The count of this clone is one. The chain recombines TRBV30 with TRBJ1-3; no definite D call. The CDR3 sequence is 14 residues long. The ends were cut back, 0 bases at V and 4 bases at J, with 10 bases in the middle. Per the germline V gene, CDR1 is GTSNPN and CDR2 is SVGIG (reference sequence). The CDR3 DNA reads as TGTGCCTGGAGTGTATCCCGCGCCGGAAACACCATATATTTT. Translation: CAWSVSRAGNTIYF.

This chain connects TRBV6-4 to TRBJ1-1; D gene uncertain. The ends were cut back, 4 bases at V and 0 bases at J, with 6 bases in the middle. The CDR3 has 13 amino acids. Germline values: CDR1 MRHNA, CDR2 SNTAGT. The CDR3 region is CASSVTLNTEAFF. In DNA form, the CDR3 reads TGTGCCAGCAGTGTTACCCTGAACACTGAAGCTTTCTTT.

The chain recombines TRBV7-6 with TRBJ2-5; 8 bases map to TRBD2. The V and J ends lost 3 bases and 2 bases, in that order; junction bases with no gene match: 5. Germline V gives CDR1 SGHVS, CDR2 FNYEAQ. This CDR3 has 15 amino acids. The CDR3 reads CASSLVRGGQETQYF. The CDR3 DNA sequence: TGTGCCAGCAGCTTGGTCCGGGGGGGGCAAGAGACCCAGTACTTC.

This chain links TRBV4-1 with TRBJ2-2; tentative D call: TRBD1 (6 bases). CDR1 and CDR2 from the germline V gene are MGHRA and YSYEKL. Trimming stripped 4 bases from V and 4 bases from J, with 10 bases between. This CDR3 has 14 residues. CDR3 bases: TGCGCCAGCAGCCGGGTAGGGGGCACCGGGGAGCTGTTTTTT. Residues: CASSRVGGTGELFF.

The genes are TRBV27 and TRBJ1-2, with TRBD1 identical over 7 bases. After removal of 6 bases from V and 2 bases from J, the junction contained 6 bases not matched to a gene. Germline V lookup: CDR1 MNHEY, CDR2 SMNVEV (reference sequence). The CDR3 totals 14 residues. Here the CDR3 DNA reads TGTGCCAGCAGCCCCACAGGGGTGAACTATGGCTACACCTTC. Its translation is CASSPTGVNYGYTF.

This chain joins TRBV15 and TRBJ2-2; TRBD2 is a possible D gene (5 bases). This CDR3 has 17 amino acids. V lost 0 bases to trimming and J lost 4 bases, with 15 bases between them. The V gene's germline CDR1 is LNHNV and CDR2 YYDKDF (reference sequence). The CDR3 reads CATSRDLGVSATGELFF. The CDR3 DNA is TGTGCCACCAGCAGAGATCTCGGGGTTTCGGCCACCGGGGAGCTGTTTTTT.

The rearrangement links TRBV7-2 to TRBJ2-4; D is uncertain. Trimming took 1 base from V and 9 from J, leaving 10 bases between them. The CDR3 runs to 13 residues. Germline CDR1 SGHTA, CDR2 FQGNSA. CDR3: CASSLVSLGIQYF. In DNA form, the CDR3 reads TGTGCCAGCAGCTTAGTCTCCCTTGGCATTCAGTACTTC.

V gene TRBV29-1 combines with J gene TRBJ1-1; no firm D call. Germline V gene data show CDR1 as SQVTM and CDR2 as ANQGSEA. V was trimmed by 6 bases and J by 6 bases, leaving 14 bases between them. The length of the CDR3 is 12 residues. The CDR3: CSVHDVSAEAFF. DNA for the CDR3: TGCAGCGTCCATGATGTCTCCGCTGAAGCTTTCTTT.

The chain combines TRBV11-2 with TRBJ1-1, with D perhaps matching TRBD1 (6 bases). Per the germline V gene, CDR1 is SGHAT and CDR2 is FQNNGV. The CDR3 sequence is 14 residues long. Trimming removed 5 bases at V and 1 base at J, with 11 bases between. The CDR3 DNA sequence: TGTGCCAGCAGCATGGACAGAAAGAACACTGAAGCTTTCTTT. Amino acid sequence: CASSMDRKNTEAFF.

Here the CDR3 reads CASSMSATSSYNEQFF. The CDR3 bases are TGTGCCAGTAGTATGTCGGCTACCAGCTCCTACAATGAGCAGTTCTTC. The chain links TRBV19 to TRBJ2-1; D uncertain. The V gene's germline CDR1 is LNHDA and CDR2 SQIVND (reference sequence). The ends were cut back, 3 bases at V and 0 bases at J, with 12 bases in the middle. CDR3 length: 16 residues.

V is TRBV19 and J is TRBJ1-2; D may be TRBD1 (5 bases). Germline V lookup: CDR1 LNHDA, CDR2 SQIVND (reference sequence). V was trimmed by 0 bases and J by 7 bases, leaving 9 bases between them. This CDR3 spans 13 amino acids. The CDR3 DNA sequence: TGTGCCAGTAGTATAGATCACAGGAGTGGCTACACCTTC. Its protein product is CASSIDHRSGYTF.

This clone was counted a few times. DNA of the CDR3: TGTGCCAGCAGAGAAAACAGGGGGGAGATCGGCTATGGCTACACCTTC. This codes for CASRENRGEIGYGYTF. This chain connects TRBV6-1 to TRBJ1-2; 8 positions agree with TRBD1. Germline trimming cut 6 bases from V and 4 bases from J; bases unmatched to any gene: 13. The length of the CDR3 is 16 residues. From germline, CDR1 is MNHNS and CDR2 SASEGT.

The chain links TRBV9 to TRBJ1-3; D remains ambiguous. The germline gives CDR1 SGDLS, CDR2 YYNGEE. The CDR3 length is 14 residues. V lost 3 bases and J lost 2, with 9 bases in between. CDR3 in DNA: TGTGCCAGCAGCGGCGAGGGCCCTGGAAACACCATATATTTT. Its protein product is CASSGEGPGNTIYF.

The J gene is TRBJ2-3, the V gene TRBV30; D may be TRBD1 (5 bases). The germline gives CDR1 GTSNPN, CDR2 SVGIG (reference sequence). This CDR3 region has 11 residues. Deletions cut 1 base from V and 11 bases from J, with 10 bases between. The CDR3 DNA reads as TGTGCCTGGAGTGCTGGGGCCGGGCAGTATTTT. This encodes CAWSAGAGQYF.